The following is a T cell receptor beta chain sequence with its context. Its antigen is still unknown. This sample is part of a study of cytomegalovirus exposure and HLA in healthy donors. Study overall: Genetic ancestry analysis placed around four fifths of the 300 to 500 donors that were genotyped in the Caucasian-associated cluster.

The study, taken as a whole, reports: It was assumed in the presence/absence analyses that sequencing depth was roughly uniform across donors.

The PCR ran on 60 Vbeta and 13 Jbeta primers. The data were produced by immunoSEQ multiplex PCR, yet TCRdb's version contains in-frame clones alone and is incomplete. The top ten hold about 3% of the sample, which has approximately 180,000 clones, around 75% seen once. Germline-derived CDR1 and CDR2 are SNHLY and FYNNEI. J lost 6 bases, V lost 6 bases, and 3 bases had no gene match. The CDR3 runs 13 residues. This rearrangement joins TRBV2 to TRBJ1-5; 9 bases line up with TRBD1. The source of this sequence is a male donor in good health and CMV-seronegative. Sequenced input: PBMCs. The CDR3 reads CASSGTGLQPQHF. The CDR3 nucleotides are TGTGCCAGCAGCGGGACAGGGCTTCAGCCCCAGCATTTT.